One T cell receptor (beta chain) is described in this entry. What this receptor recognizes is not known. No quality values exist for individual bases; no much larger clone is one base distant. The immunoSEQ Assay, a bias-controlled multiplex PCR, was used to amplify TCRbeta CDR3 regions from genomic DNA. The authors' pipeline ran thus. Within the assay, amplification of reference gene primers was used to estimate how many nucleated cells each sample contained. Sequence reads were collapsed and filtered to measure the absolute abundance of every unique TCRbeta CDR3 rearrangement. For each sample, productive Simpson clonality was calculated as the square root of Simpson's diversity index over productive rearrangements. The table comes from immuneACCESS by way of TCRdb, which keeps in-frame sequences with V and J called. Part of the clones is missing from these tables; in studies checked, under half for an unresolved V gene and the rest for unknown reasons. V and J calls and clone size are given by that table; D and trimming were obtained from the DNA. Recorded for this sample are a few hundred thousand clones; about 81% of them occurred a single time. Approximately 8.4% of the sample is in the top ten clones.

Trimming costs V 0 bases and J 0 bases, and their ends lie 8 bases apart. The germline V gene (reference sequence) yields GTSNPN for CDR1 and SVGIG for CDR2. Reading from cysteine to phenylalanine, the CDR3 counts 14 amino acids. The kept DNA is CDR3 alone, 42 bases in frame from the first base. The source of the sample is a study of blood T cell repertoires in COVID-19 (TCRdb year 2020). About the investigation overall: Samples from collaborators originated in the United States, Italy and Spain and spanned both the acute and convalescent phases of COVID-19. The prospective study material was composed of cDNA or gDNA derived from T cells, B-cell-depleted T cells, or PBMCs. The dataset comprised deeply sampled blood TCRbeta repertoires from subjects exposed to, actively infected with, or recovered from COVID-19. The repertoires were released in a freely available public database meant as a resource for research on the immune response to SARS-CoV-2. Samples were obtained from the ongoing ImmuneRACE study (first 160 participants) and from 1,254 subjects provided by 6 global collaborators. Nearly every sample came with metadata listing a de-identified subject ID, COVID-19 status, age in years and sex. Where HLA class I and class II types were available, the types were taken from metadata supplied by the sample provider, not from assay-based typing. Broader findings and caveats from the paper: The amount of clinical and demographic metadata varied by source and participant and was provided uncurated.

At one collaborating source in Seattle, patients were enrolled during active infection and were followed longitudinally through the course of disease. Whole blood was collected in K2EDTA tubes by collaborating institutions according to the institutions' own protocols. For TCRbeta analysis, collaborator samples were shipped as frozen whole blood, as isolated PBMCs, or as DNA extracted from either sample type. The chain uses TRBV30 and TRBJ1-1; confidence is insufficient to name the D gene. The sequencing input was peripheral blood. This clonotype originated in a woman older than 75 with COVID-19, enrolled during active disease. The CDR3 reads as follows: CAWSVVNMNTEAFF. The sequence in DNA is TGTGCCTGGAGTGTGGTAAACATGAACACTGAAGCTTTCTTT. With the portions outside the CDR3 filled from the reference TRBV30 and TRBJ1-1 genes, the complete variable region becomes SQTIHQWPATLVQPVGSPLSLECTVEGTSNPNLYWYRQAAGRGLQLLFYSVGIGQISSEVPQNLSASRPQDRQFILSSKKLLLSDSGFYLCAWSVVNMNTEAFFGQGTRLTVV.